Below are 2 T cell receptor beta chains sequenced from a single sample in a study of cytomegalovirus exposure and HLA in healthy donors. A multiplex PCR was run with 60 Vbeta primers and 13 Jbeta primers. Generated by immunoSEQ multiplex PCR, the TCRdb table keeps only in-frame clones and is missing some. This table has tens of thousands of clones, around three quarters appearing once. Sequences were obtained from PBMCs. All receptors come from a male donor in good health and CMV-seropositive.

This CDR3 reads CATQPGLVNYEQYF. In DNA, the CDR3 is TGTGCCACACAGCCGGGACTAGTCAACTACGAGCAGTACTTC. The chain employs TRBV6-5 and TRBJ2-5; 8 nucleotides agree with TRBD2. With the DNA end fitting TRBJ2-7 better, the J assignment may be wrong. The CDR3 loop spans 14 amino acids. Germline V CDR1 and CDR2: MNHEY, SVGAGI.

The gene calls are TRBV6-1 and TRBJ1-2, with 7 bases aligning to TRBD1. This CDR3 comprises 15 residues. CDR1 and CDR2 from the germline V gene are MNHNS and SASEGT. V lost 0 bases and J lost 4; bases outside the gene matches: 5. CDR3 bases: TGTGCCAGCAGTGAAGCGGCGGGACAGATCTATGGCTACACCTTC. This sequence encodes CASSEAAGQIYGYTF.